The sequence of this T cell receptor (beta chain) was determined in a study of blood T cell repertoires in COVID-19. The overall study: Both acute and convalescent COVID-19 samples were obtained from the United States, Italy and Spain.

Generated by immunoSEQ multiplex PCR, the TCRdb table keeps only in-frame clones and is missing some. Of 110,000 or so clones in the sample, roughly 80% were seen once. The CDR3 extends over 15 amino acids. The V end lost 0 bases, the J end lost 9 bases, and 12 bases lay between the germline ends. Germline-derived CDR1 and CDR2 are LNHDA and SQIVND (reference sequence). The TCR comes from a human donor in a cohort sampled during active COVID-19. The rearrangement uses TRBV19 and TRBJ1-6, with TRBD1 as a possible D gene (5 bases). The sequencing input was peripheral blood. The CDR3 region is CASSIDHQGSSPLHF. In DNA form, the CDR3 reads TGTGCCAGTAGTATAGATCACCAGGGTTCTTCACCCCTCCACTTT.